Listed below are T cell receptor beta chains from one sample, sequenced in a study of blood T cell repertoires in COVID-19. The table came from immunoSEQ multiplex PCR; TCRdb's copy has only in-frame clones and leaves some out. Of about 180,000 clones in the sample, around 85% were seen once. Source material: peripheral blood. These receptor sequences come from a person aged 65-85 years with COVID-19, enrolled during active disease. CDR3s include the opening cysteine and the closing phenylalanine or tryptophan. Each record gives: CDR3 DNA, CDR3 protein, V gene, clone size, J gene, D gene. D genes are given only for firm matches. A row's size may be missing; if present it is once, few, many or a size class.

TGCAGCGTTGTTTCCCTCGACAGGGCGGTGCAGTACTTC CSVVSLDRAVQYF TRBV29-1 . TRBJ2-7 TRBD1
TGCAGCGTAACTAGCGAATTTTACAATGAGCAGTTCTTC CSVTSEFYNEQFF TRBV29-1 . TRBJ2-1 TRBD2
TGTGCCAGCAGCCCGATGGGCTCTCATCAGCCCCAGCATTTT CASSPMGSHQPQHF TRBV6-5 . TRBJ1-5 .
TGTGCCAGCAGCACTAGCGGGAACACAGATACGCAGTATTTT CASSTSGNTDTQYF TRBV7-9 . TRBJ2-3 TRBD2
TGCGCCAGCAGCTCTGGGACAGGCTACGAGCAGTACTTC CASSSGTGYEQYF TRBV5-1 . TRBJ2-7 TRBD1
TGTGCCAGTAGTACGGGGACAGGGGCCAATCAGCCCCAGCATTTT CASSTGTGANQPQHF TRBV19 . TRBJ1-5 TRBD1
TGTGCCAGCAGCGTCACAGGGGACAATTCACCCCTCCACTTT CASSVTGDNSPLHF TRBV5-5 . TRBJ1-6 TRBD1
TGTGCCAGTAGTGGCCGACTAGCGGGAGGGGTCGGGGAGCTGTTTTTT CASSGRLAGGVGELFF TRBV19 . TRBJ2-2 TRBD2
TGTGCCAGCAGCTTAGGGGGCTCTGGCGGCACCATATATTTT CASSLGGSGGTIYF TRBV7-9 . TRBJ1-3 .
TGTGCCAGCAGTTACTCCGGGGGGATAGTTACCGGGGAGCTGTTTTTT CASSYSGGIVTGELFF TRBV6-2/TRBV6-3 . TRBJ2-2 TRBD2
TGTGCCAGCAGCTTCGTCGCGATCCGTGGAGAGACCCAGTACTTC CASSFVAIRGETQYF TRBV11-1 . TRBJ2-5 .
TGTGCCAGCCGACGTAGCGGAGGGAACACCGGGGAGCTGTTTTTT CASRRSGGNTGELFF TRBV6-5 . TRBJ2-2 .
TGTGCCAGCCGGGACTCCGGATTCACCGGGGAGCTGTTTTTT CASRDSGFTGELFF TRBV6-5 . TRBJ2-2 .
TGTGCCAGCAGTAGCTTACAGGGGAATCAGCCCCAGCATTTT CASSSLQGNQPQHF TRBV27 . TRBJ1-5 TRBD1
TGTGCCAGCAGCTTGGAGGCAGGTGGTGAAAAACTGTTTTTT CASSLEAGGEKLFF TRBV5-6 . TRBJ1-4 .
TGTGCCAGCAGACCCGGGGGGGGGAGGCGTAACAATGAGCAGTTCTTC CASRPGGGRRNNEQFF TRBV5-4 . TRBJ2-1 TRBD2
TGTGCCAGCAGCCAAGTATTCGGGGGTCGCAGCGAGCAGTACTTC CASSQVFGGRSEQYF TRBV3-1/TRBV3-2 . TRBJ2-7 .
TGTGCCATCAGTGATCCGGCGGAACCAAATCAGCCCCAGCATTTT CAISDPAEPNQPQHF TRBV10-3 . TRBJ1-5 .
TGTGCCATTACAAAGGGGGCCATATCAATGAACACTGAAGCTTTCTTT CAITKGAISMNTEAFF TRBV10-3 . TRBJ1-1 TRBD1
TGTGCCAGCAGGGACAAGACTAGCGGAGTTCACGAGCAGTACTTC CASRDKTSGVHEQYF TRBV6-5 . TRBJ2-7 TRBD2
TGCAGCGTTACACAGACGTATGGCTACACCTTC CSVTQTYGYTF TRBV29-1 . TRBJ1-2 .
TGTGCCAGCAGCTTGGGGGCAGGGCCCCTAGACTACGAGCAGTACTTC CASSLGAGPLDYEQYF TRBV5-6 once TRBJ2-7 .
TGTGCCAGCAGCCGGGACAGGGGCCCAGGAGAAAAACTGTTTTTT CASSRDRGPGEKLFF TRBV6-5 . TRBJ1-4 TRBD1
TGTGCCAGCAGCTTGGCCGTTGGCAGGGCTGAAAAACTGTTTTTT CASSLAVGRAEKLFF TRBV5-5 . TRBJ1-4 .
TGTGCCAGCAGCTCCTCCCGACAGGGCTTTGAGCAGTTCTTC CASSSSRQGFEQFF TRBV7-2 once TRBJ2-1 TRBD1
TGTGCCAGCAGCTCCGCAGGGGGTTATGATTCACCCCTCCACTTT CASSSAGGYDSPLHF TRBV7-2 . TRBJ1-6 TRBD1